The rows below give T cell receptor beta chains drawn from one sample of a study of cytomegalovirus exposure and HLA in healthy donors. Generated by immunoSEQ multiplex PCR, the TCRdb table keeps only in-frame clones and is missing some. The table has approximately 140,000 clones, 85% to 90% seen once; the top ten hold just under 9%. Sequencing was done on a sample of PBMCs. These receptors came from a man between 18 and 35 years old in good health and CMV-seropositive. Each CDR3 is given with its conserved first and last residue. Each record gives: CDR3 DNA, CDR3 protein, V gene, D gene, J gene, clone size. D genes are given only for firm matches. Only part of the rows carry a size: once, few, many, or a class if the clone is expanded.

cdr3_nt: TGTGCCAGCAGCCCCCGACAGGGAAATCAAGAGACCCAGTACTTC
cdr3_aa: CASSPRQGNQETQYF
v_call: TRBV11-2
d_call: TRBD1
j_call: TRBJ2-5
clone_size: .

cdr3_nt: TGTGCCAGCAGCCAAGAACTAGGGTCGTGGAACACCATATATTTT
cdr3_aa: CASSQELGSWNTIYF
v_call: TRBV14
d_call: .
j_call: TRBJ1-3
clone_size: few

cdr3_nt: TGTGCCAGCTCACCTGCCGGAGGGACCAAAAACATTCAGTACTTC
cdr3_aa: CASSPAGGTKNIQYF
v_call: TRBV18
d_call: .
j_call: TRBJ2-4
clone_size: .

cdr3_nt: TGTGCCAGCAGCGGGACTAGCGGGGGGGCCTATGAGCAGTTCTTC
cdr3_aa: CASSGTSGGAYEQFF
v_call: TRBV9
d_call: TRBD2
j_call: TRBJ2-1
clone_size: .

cdr3_nt: TGCAGCGTTGGCCCGGGACAGGGTCGGGGCTACACCTTC
cdr3_aa: CSVGPGQGRGYTF
v_call: TRBV29-1
d_call: TRBD1
j_call: TRBJ1-2
clone_size: .

cdr3_nt: TGTGCCAGCAGCTACAGGGGTAGCTATGGCTACACCTTC
cdr3_aa: CASSYRGSYGYTF
v_call: TRBV5-6
d_call: TRBD1
j_call: TRBJ1-2
clone_size: .

cdr3_nt: TGTGCCAGCTCACCCCGGGGGTTCGGCACTGAAGCTTTCTTT
cdr3_aa: CASSPRGFGTEAFF
v_call: TRBV18
d_call: .
j_call: TRBJ1-1
clone_size: .

cdr3_nt: TGTGCCATCAGGGCGGGAGACTATGGCTACACCTTC
cdr3_aa: CAIRAGDYGYTF
v_call: TRBV10-3
d_call: .
j_call: TRBJ1-2
clone_size: few

cdr3_nt: TGTGCCAGCAGCGAACAGGGGGCCGCCTACGAGCAGTACTTC
cdr3_aa: CASSEQGAAYEQYF
v_call: TRBV9
d_call: TRBD1
j_call: TRBJ2-7
clone_size: once

cdr3_nt: TGTGCCTCAGGGTATTCGAACACCGGGGAGCTGTTTTTT
cdr3_aa: CASGYSNTGELFF
v_call: TRBV2
d_call: .
j_call: TRBJ2-2
clone_size: .

cdr3_nt: TGTGCCTGGAAGGACAGGGGGCCTTATGGCTACACCTTC
cdr3_aa: CAWKDRGPYGYTF
v_call: TRBV30
d_call: TRBD1
j_call: TRBJ1-2
clone_size: .

cdr3_nt: TGTGCCAGCAGTTACTCTAGCAAAAGCTACGAGCAGTACTTC
cdr3_aa: CASSYSSKSYEQYF
v_call: TRBV28
d_call: .
j_call: TRBJ2-7
clone_size: .

cdr3_nt: TGTGCCAGCGGACTGCTGAAAGTCGTCTTC
cdr3_aa: CASGLLKVVF
v_call: TRBV7-8
d_call: .
j_call: TRBJ2-1
clone_size: once

cdr3_nt: TGTGCCAGCAGTTTATCGGGGAGAGAAAGTGGGACTAGCGGGAGAAGTGAGCAGTTCTTC
cdr3_aa: CASSLSGRESGTSGRSEQFF
v_call: TRBV27
d_call: TRBD2
j_call: TRBJ2-1
clone_size: .

cdr3_nt: TGTGCCAGCAGCCAAGACTCGGGATCCTTCTACGAGCAGTACTTC
cdr3_aa: CASSQDSGSFYEQYF
v_call: TRBV4-2
d_call: .
j_call: TRBJ2-7
clone_size: once

cdr3_nt: TGCGCCAGCAGCTCGACAGGGACCGAGACCCAGTACTTC
cdr3_aa: CASSSTGTETQYF
v_call: TRBV5-1
d_call: TRBD1
j_call: TRBJ2-5
clone_size: .

cdr3_nt: TGTGCCAGCAGTTCCGGGACTAGCCCTTACAATGAGCAGTTCTTC
cdr3_aa: CASSSGTSPYNEQFF
v_call: TRBV5-4
d_call: TRBD2
j_call: TRBJ2-1
clone_size: .

cdr3_nt: TGTGCCAGCAGCTTAGGGCAGGTGGTCAATGAGCAGTTCTTC
cdr3_aa: CASSLGQVVNEQFF
v_call: TRBV7-9
d_call: .
j_call: TRBJ2-1
clone_size: .

cdr3_nt: TGTGCCAGTAGTGCTAGCGGTAGCCGAGGGGAGCTGTTTTTT
cdr3_aa: CASSASGSRGELFF
v_call: TRBV19
d_call: TRBD2
j_call: TRBJ2-2
clone_size: once

cdr3_nt: TGTGCCAGCAGCCCCTCTAGGAACGGAAACGAGCAGTACTTC
cdr3_aa: CASSPSRNGNEQYF
v_call: TRBV6-5
d_call: .
j_call: TRBJ2-7
clone_size: once

cdr3_nt: TGCGCCAGCAGCTCGCAGGGGTTCACTGAAGCTTTCTTT
cdr3_aa: CASSSQGFTEAFF
v_call: TRBV5-1
d_call: .
j_call: TRBJ1-1
clone_size: .

cdr3_nt: TGTGCCAGCAGCTTAGCGGCGGGGGGGTTCACAGATACGCAGTATTTT
cdr3_aa: CASSLAAGGFTDTQYF
v_call: TRBV11-3
d_call: TRBD2
j_call: TRBJ2-3
clone_size: .

cdr3_nt: TGTGCCAGCAGCGGGCGGGAGGGCAATCAGCCCCAGCATTTT
cdr3_aa: CASSGREGNQPQHF
v_call: TRBV7-8
d_call: .
j_call: TRBJ1-5
clone_size: .

cdr3_nt: TGTGCCAGCAGCTTGGACAGAACTAACTATGGCTACACCTTC
cdr3_aa: CASSLDRTNYGYTF
v_call: TRBV5-4
d_call: .
j_call: TRBJ1-2
clone_size: .

cdr3_nt: TGTGCCAGCAGTGACTACAATCAGCCCCAGCATTTT
cdr3_aa: CASSDYNQPQHF
v_call: TRBV25-1
d_call: .
j_call: TRBJ1-5
clone_size: .

cdr3_nt: TGTGCCAGCAGCTTCGGGACTTTGAACACCGGGGAGCTGTTTTTT
cdr3_aa: CASSFGTLNTGELFF
v_call: TRBV7-9
d_call: .
j_call: TRBJ2-2
clone_size: .

cdr3_nt: TGTGCCAGCAGCTTAGAGGTGGGGGCCGGCGAGCAGTACTTC
cdr3_aa: CASSLEVGAGEQYF
v_call: TRBV11-2
d_call: .
j_call: TRBJ2-7
clone_size: .

cdr3_nt: TGTGCCAGCAGTTACAGGGGACAGATAGGAAACACCATATATTTT
cdr3_aa: CASSYRGQIGNTIYF
v_call: TRBV6-6
d_call: TRBD1
j_call: TRBJ1-3
clone_size: .

cdr3_nt: TGTGCCAGCAGCTTTTCCCTATTGGGGGAGGATAACAATGAGCAGTTCTTC
cdr3_aa: CASSFSLLGEDNNEQFF
v_call: TRBV7-6
d_call: .
j_call: TRBJ2-1
clone_size: .

cdr3_nt: TGTGCCTGGAGTGTACAGGGGAGGTATGAGCAGTTCTTC
cdr3_aa: CAWSVQGRYEQFF
v_call: TRBV30
d_call: .
j_call: TRBJ2-1
clone_size: .

cdr3_nt: TGTGCCAGCTCACCAGGGACTGGGGTTTACGAGCAGTACTTC
cdr3_aa: CASSPGTGVYEQYF
v_call: TRBV18
d_call: .
j_call: TRBJ2-7
clone_size: .

cdr3_nt: TGCGCCAGCAGCTCATTAGCGGTAGAACGGGAGACCCAGTACTTC
cdr3_aa: CASSSLAVERETQYF
v_call: TRBV5-1
d_call: .
j_call: TRBJ2-5
clone_size: .

cdr3_nt: TGTGCCAGCAGTTTTGTAGGGGGTGATACGCAGTATTTT
cdr3_aa: CASSFVGGDTQYF
v_call: TRBV2
d_call: .
j_call: TRBJ2-3
clone_size: .

cdr3_nt: TGTGCCACCAGCAGAGAGAGCGCGGGGATCTCCTACGAGCAGTACTTC
cdr3_aa: CATSRESAGISYEQYF
v_call: TRBV15
d_call: .
j_call: TRBJ2-7
clone_size: .

cdr3_nt: TGTGCCAGCAGCCCACTCGCAGGGGCAGCCTACGAGCAGTACTTC
cdr3_aa: CASSPLAGAAYEQYF
v_call: TRBV7-6
d_call: .
j_call: TRBJ2-7
clone_size: .

cdr3_nt: TGCGCCAGCAGCTTCCAGGGGGCCGGAGATACGCAGTATTTT
cdr3_aa: CASSFQGAGDTQYF
v_call: TRBV5-1
d_call: TRBD1
j_call: TRBJ2-3
clone_size: .

cdr3_nt: TGTGCCAGTAGTATCCCAAGGACAGGGACTGGAAACACCATATATTTT
cdr3_aa: CASSIPRTGTGNTIYF
v_call: TRBV19
d_call: TRBD1
j_call: TRBJ1-3
clone_size: .

cdr3_nt: TGTGCCAGCAGCCCAGGACAGTTCGGAACCTACACCTTC
cdr3_aa: CASSPGQFGTYTF
v_call: TRBV7-3
d_call: .
j_call: TRBJ1-2
clone_size: few

cdr3_nt: TGCGCCAGCAGCTGGACAGGGGATACCTACGAGCAGTACTTC
cdr3_aa: CASSWTGDTYEQYF
v_call: TRBV5-1
d_call: TRBD1
j_call: TRBJ2-7
clone_size: few

cdr3_nt: TGTGCCAGCACCCTAAGCGCGTGGACCGGGGAGCTGTTTTTT
cdr3_aa: CASTLSAWTGELFF
v_call: TRBV6-1
d_call: .
j_call: TRBJ2-2
clone_size: .

cdr3_nt: TGCGCCAGCAGCGCCCAGGGACAGGGGTCTGGGGCCAACGTCCTGACTTTC
cdr3_aa: CASSAQGQGSGANVLTF
v_call: TRBV5-1
d_call: TRBD1
j_call: TRBJ2-6
clone_size: .

cdr3_nt: TGCGCCAGCAGTGGGGGACAGAATCAGCCCCAGCATTTT
cdr3_aa: CASSGGQNQPQHF
v_call: TRBV10-2
d_call: TRBD1
j_call: TRBJ1-5
clone_size: .

cdr3_nt: TGTGCCAGCAGCCAAGATTGGGGTGACAGGAATGAGCAGTTCTTC
cdr3_aa: CASSQDWGDRNEQFF
v_call: TRBV4-2
d_call: .
j_call: TRBJ2-1
clone_size: .

cdr3_nt: TGTGCCAGCAGCCGACCGGGACAATCTTACAATGAGCAGTTCTTC
cdr3_aa: CASSRPGQSYNEQFF
v_call: TRBV27
d_call: .
j_call: TRBJ2-1
clone_size: .

cdr3_nt: TGTGCCAGCAGCTTAGATCTAGTATTGCCTCTTCCCAATCAGCCCCAGCATTTT
cdr3_aa: CASSLDLVLPLPNQPQHF
v_call: TRBV11-2
d_call: .
j_call: TRBJ1-5
clone_size: .